This T cell receptor (beta chain) originates from a study of cytomegalovirus exposure and HLA in healthy donors. The primer mix had 60 Vbeta and 13 Jbeta primers. Here immunoSEQ multiplex PCR was the method, and the copy in TCRdb shows in-frame clones only, minus some. The sample has over 200,000 clones, more than 85% seen once. CDR1 and CDR2 from the germline V gene are MNHEY and SMNVEV (reference sequence). CDR3 length: 15 amino acids. V was trimmed by 4 bases and J by 5 bases, leaving 14 bases between them. This chain uses TRBV27 with TRBJ1-4, with a tentative D call TRBD1 (5 bases). Sequencing was done on a sample of PBMCs. The source of this sequence is a woman aged 18-29 years in good health and CMV-seronegative. In DNA form, the CDR3 reads TGTGCCAGCAGTTCGAGGACACGGATCAATGAAAAACTGTTTTTT. It specifies CASSSRTRINEKLFF.